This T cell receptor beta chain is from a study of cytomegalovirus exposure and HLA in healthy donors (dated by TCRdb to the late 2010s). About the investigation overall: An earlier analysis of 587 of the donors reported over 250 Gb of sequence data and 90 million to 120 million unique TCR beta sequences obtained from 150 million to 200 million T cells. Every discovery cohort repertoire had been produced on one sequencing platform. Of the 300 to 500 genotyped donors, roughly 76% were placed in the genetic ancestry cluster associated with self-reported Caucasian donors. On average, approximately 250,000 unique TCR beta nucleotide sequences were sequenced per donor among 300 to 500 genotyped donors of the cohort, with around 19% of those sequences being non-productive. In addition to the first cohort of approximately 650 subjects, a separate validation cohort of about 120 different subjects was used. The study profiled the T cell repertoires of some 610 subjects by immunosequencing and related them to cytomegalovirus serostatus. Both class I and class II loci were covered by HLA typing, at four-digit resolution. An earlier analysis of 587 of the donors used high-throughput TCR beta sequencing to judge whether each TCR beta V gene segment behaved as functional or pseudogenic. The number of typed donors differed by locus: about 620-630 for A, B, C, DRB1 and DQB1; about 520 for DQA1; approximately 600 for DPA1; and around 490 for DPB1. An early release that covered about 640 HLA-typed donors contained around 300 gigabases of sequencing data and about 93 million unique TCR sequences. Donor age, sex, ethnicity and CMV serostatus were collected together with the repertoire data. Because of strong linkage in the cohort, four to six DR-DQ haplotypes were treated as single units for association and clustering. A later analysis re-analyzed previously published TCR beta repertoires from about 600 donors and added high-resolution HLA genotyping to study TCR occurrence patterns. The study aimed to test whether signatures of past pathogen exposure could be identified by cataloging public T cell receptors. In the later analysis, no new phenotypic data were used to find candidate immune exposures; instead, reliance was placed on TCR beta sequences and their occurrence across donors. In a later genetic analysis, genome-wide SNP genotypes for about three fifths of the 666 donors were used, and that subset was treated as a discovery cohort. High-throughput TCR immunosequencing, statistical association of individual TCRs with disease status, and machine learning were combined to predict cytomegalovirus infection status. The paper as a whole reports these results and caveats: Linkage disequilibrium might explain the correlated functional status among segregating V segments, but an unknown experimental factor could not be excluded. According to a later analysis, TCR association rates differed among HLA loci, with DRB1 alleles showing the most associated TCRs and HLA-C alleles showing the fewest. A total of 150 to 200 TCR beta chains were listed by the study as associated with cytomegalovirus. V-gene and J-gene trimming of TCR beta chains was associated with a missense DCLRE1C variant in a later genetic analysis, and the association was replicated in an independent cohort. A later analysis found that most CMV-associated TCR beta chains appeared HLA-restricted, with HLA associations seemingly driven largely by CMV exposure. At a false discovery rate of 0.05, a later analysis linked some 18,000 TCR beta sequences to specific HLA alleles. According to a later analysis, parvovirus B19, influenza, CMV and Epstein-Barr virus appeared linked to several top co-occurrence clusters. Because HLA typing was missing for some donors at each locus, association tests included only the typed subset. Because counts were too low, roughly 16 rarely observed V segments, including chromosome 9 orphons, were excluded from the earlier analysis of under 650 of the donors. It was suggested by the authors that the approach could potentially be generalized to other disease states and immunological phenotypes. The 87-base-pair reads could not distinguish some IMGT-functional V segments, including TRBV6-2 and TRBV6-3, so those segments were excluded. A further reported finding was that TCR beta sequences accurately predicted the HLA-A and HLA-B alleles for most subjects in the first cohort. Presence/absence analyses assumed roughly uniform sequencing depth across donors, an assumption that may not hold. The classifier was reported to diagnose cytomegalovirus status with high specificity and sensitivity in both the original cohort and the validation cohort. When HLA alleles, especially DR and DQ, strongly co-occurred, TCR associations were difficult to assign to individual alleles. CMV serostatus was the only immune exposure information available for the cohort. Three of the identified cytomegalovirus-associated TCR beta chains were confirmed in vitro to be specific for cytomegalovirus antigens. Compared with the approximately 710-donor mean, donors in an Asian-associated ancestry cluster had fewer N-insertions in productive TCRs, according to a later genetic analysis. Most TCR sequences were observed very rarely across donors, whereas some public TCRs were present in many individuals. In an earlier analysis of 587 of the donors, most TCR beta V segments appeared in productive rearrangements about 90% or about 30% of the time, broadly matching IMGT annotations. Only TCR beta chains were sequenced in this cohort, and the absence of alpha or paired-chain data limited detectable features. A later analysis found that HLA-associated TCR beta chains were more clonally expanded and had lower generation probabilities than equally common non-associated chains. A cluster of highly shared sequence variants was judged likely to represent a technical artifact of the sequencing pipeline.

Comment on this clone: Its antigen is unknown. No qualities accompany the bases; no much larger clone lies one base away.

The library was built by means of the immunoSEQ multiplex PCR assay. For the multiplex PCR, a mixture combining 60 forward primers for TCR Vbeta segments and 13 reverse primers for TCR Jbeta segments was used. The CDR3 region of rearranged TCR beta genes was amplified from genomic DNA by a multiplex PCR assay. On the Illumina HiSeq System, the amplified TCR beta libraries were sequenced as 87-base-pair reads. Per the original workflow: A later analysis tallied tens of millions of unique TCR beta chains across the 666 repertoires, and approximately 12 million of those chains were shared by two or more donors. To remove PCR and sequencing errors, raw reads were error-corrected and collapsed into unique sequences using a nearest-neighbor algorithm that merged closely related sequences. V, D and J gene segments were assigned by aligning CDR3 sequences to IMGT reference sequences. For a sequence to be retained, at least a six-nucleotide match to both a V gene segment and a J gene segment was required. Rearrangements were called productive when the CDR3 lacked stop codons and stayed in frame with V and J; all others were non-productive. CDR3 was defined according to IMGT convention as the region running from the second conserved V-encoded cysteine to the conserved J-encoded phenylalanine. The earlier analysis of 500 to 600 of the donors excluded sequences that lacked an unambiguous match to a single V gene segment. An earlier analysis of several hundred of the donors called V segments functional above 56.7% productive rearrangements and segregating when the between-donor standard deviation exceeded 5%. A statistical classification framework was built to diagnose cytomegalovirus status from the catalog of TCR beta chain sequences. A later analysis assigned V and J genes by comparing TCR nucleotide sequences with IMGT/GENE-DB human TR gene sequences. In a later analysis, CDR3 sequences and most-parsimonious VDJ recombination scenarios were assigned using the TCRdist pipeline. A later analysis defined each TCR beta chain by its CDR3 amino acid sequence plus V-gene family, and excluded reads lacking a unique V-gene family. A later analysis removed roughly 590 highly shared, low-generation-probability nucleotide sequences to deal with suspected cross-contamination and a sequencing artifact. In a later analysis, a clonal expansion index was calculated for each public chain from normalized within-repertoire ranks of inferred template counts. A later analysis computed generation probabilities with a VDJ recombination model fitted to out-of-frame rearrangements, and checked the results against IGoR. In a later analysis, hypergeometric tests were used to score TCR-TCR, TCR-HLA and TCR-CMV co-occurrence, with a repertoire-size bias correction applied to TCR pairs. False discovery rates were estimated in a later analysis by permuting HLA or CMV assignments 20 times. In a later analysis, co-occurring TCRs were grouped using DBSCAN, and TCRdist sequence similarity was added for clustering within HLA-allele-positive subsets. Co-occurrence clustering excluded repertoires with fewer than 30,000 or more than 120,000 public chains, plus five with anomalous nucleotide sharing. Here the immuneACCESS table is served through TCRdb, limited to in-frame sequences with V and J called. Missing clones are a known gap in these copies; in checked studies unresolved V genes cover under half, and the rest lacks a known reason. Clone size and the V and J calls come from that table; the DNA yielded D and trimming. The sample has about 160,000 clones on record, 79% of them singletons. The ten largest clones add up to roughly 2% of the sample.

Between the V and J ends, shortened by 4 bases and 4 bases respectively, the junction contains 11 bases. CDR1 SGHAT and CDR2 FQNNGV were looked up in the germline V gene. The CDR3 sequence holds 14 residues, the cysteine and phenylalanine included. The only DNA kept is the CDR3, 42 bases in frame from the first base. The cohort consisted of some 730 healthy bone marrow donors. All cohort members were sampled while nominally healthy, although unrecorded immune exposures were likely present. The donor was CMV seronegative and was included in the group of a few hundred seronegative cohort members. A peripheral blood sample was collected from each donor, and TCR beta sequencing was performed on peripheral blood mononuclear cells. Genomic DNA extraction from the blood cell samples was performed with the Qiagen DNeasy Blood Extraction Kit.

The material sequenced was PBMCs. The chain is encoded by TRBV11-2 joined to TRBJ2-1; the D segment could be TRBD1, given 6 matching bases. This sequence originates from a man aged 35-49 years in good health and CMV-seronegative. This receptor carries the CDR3 CASSWQGPYNEQFF. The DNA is TGTGCCAGCAGCTGGCAGGGGCCTTACAATGAGCAGTTCTTC.